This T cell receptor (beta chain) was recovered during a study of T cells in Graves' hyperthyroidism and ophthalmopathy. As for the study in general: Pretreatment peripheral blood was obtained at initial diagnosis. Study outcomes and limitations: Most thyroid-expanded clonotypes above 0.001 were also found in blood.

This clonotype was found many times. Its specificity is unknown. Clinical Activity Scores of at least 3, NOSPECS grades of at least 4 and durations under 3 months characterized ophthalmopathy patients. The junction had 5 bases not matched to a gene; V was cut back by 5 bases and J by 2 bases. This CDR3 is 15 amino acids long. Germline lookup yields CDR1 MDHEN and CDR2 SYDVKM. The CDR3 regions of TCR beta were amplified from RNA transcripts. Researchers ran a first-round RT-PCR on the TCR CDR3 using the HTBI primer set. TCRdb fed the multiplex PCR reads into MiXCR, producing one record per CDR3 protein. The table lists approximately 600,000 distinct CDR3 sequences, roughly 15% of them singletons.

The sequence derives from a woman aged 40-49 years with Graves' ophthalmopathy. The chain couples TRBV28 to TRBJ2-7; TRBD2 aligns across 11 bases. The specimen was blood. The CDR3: CASSHRLAGTYEQYF. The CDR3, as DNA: TGTGCCAGCAGTCATCGACTAGCGGGGACCTACGAGCAGTACTTC.